Described below is a single T cell receptor (beta chain) sequence and its context. Germline values: CDR1 SGHAT, CDR2 FQNNGV. The CDR3 extends over 14 amino acids. V shed 3 bases and J shed 8 bases, with 14 bases lying between them. This specimen belongs to a study of T cell changes during pregnancy in multiple sclerosis. The method was immunoSEQ multiplex PCR; TCRdb's version includes in-frame clones alone and lacks a portion of them. The profile shows about 100,000 clones, 90% to 95% of them singletons. The clonotype comes from a female donor with multiple sclerosis, enrolled in a pregnancy study. Sequences were derived from peripheral blood, sampled before pregnancy. The genes are TRBV11-2 and TRBJ2-1; D gene unclear. The CDR3: CASSFRDMNHEQFF. CDR3 bases: TGTGCCAGCAGCTTCCGCGATATGAACCATGAGCAGTTCTTC.